These T cell receptor beta chains were read from a single sample in a study of patients and donors after allogeneic stem cell transplantation. TCRdb re-derived calls from the RT-PCR reads in MiXCR, one entry per CDR3 protein. This sample has over 400,000 distinct CDR3 sequences, with roughly 16% found just once. The sample consisted of blood, either unsorted or a sorted T cell fraction (not recorded which). The receptors originated from a human donor who was either an allogeneic HSCT recipient or a stem cell or donor lymphocyte infusion donor (not recorded which). It is not recorded whose cells these are; they may come from a transplant donor. Each CDR3 is given with its conserved first and last residue. The order of the fields is CDR3 protein, CDR3 DNA, J gene, clone size, V gene, D gene. A D gene is named only where the DNA matches it firmly. Clone size is stated in some rows and not others, as once, few, many or a class when expanded.

CDR3 protein: CSAKELRGKNNEQFF
CDR3 DNA: TGCAGTGCTAAAGAGTTGCGGGGGAAAAACAATGAGCAGTTCTTC
J gene: TRBJ2-1
clone size: .
V gene: TRBV20-1
D gene: TRBD2

CDR3 protein: CAISEFAGSSYEQYF
CDR3 DNA: TGTGCCATCAGTGAGTTCGCGGGGAGCTCCTACGAGCAGTACTTC
J gene: TRBJ2-7
clone size: few
V gene: TRBV10-3
D gene: .

CDR3 protein: CASSYSKSGWGERDGYTF
CDR3 DNA: TGTGCCAGCAGTTACTCGAAAAGCGGTTGGGGGGAGAGAGATGGCTACACCTTC
J gene: TRBJ1-2
clone size: .
V gene: TRBV6-5
D gene: .

CDR3 protein: CASSEARKGSRGAFF
CDR3 DNA: TGTGCCAGCAGTGAAGCCCGCAAGGGAAGCCGGGGGGCTTTCTTT
J gene: TRBJ1-1
clone size: once
V gene: TRBV6-1
D gene: .

CDR3 protein: CAISGQGQNSPLHF
CDR3 DNA: TGTGCCATCAGTGGACAAGGCCAAAATTCACCCCTCCACTTT
J gene: TRBJ1-6
clone size: .
V gene: TRBV10-3
D gene: .

CDR3 protein: CASSSRTGLGTGELFF
CDR3 DNA: TGTGCCAGCAGCTCTAGGACAGGGCTCGGCACCGGGGAGCTGTTTTTT
J gene: TRBJ2-2
clone size: few
V gene: TRBV7-2
D gene: TRBD1

CDR3 protein: CSARDKRRSYNEQFF
CDR3 DNA: TGCAGTGCTAGAGATAAGAGGAGATCCTACAATGAGCAGTTCTTC
J gene: TRBJ2-1
clone size: .
V gene: TRBV20-1
D gene: .

CDR3 protein: CSALRTSGFSYNEQFF
CDR3 DNA: TGCAGTGCTCTTCGGACTAGCGGCTTCTCCTACAATGAGCAGTTCTTC
J gene: TRBJ2-1
clone size: few
V gene: TRBV20-1
D gene: TRBD2

CDR3 protein: CASSIDRVGTEAFF
CDR3 DNA: TGCGCCAGCAGCATAGACAGGGTAGGCACTGAAGCTTTCTTT
J gene: TRBJ1-1
clone size: few
V gene: TRBV5-1
D gene: TRBD1

CDR3 protein: CASSLRTGVDQPQHF
CDR3 DNA: TGCGCCAGCAGCCTCAGGACAGGGGTAGATCAGCCCCAGCATTTT
J gene: TRBJ1-5
clone size: .
V gene: TRBV4-3
D gene: TRBD1

CDR3 protein: CASSYPSRRQGSYEQYF
CDR3 DNA: TGTGCCAGCAGTTACCCCAGCCGACGACAGGGGTCCTACGAGCAGTACTTC
J gene: TRBJ2-7
clone size: .
V gene: TRBV12-3/TRBV12-4
D gene: TRBD1

CDR3 protein: CASRRGQIGRGAAYEQYF
CDR3 DNA: TGTGCCAGCCGAAGGGGACAAATAGGCCGCGGGGCGGCCTACGAGCAGTACTTC
J gene: TRBJ2-7
clone size: few
V gene: TRBV6-1
D gene: .

CDR3 protein: CASSTQGSNQPQHF
CDR3 DNA: TGTGCCAGTAGTACACAGGGTAGCAATCAGCCCCAGCATTTT
J gene: TRBJ1-5
clone size: few
V gene: TRBV19
D gene: .

CDR3 protein: CASSPPGQGRGGGYTF
CDR3 DNA: TGTGCCAGCTCACCTCCGGGACAGGGTCGAGGTGGTGGCTACACCTTC
J gene: TRBJ1-2
clone size: few
V gene: TRBV18
D gene: TRBD1

CDR3 protein: CASSKAGRGGETQYF
CDR3 DNA: TGTGCCAGCAGCAAAGCCGGCAGGGGAGGAGAGACCCAGTACTTC
J gene: TRBJ2-5
clone size: .
V gene: TRBV21-1
D gene: .

CDR3 protein: CASSYGGVNYGYTF
CDR3 DNA: TGTGCCAGCAGTTACGGGGGGGTTAACTATGGCTACACCTTC
J gene: TRBJ1-2
clone size: .
V gene: TRBV6-5
D gene: .

CDR3 protein: CASSSSGIKGVKYGYTF
CDR3 DNA: TGTGCCAGCAGCTCTTCGGGGATTAAAGGGGTTAAATATGGCTACACCTTC
J gene: TRBJ1-2
clone size: .
V gene: TRBV7-9
D gene: .

CDR3 protein: CASSLVSSGGHEQFF
CDR3 DNA: TGTGCCAGCAGTTTGGTGTCTAGCGGGGGCCATGAGCAGTTCTTC
J gene: TRBJ2-1
clone size: few
V gene: TRBV12-3/TRBV12-4
D gene: TRBD2

CDR3 protein: CATSPPRLAGGLSYNEQFF
CDR3 DNA: TGTGCCACCAGCCCTCCCCGCCTAGCGGGAGGGCTGTCCTACAATGAGCAGTTCTTC
J gene: TRBJ2-1
clone size: .
V gene: TRBV24-1
D gene: TRBD2

CDR3 protein: CASSYSIARRLRYGYTF
CDR3 DNA: TGTGCCAGCAGTTACTCGATAGCCCGACGGCTACGCTATGGCTACACCTTC
J gene: TRBJ1-2
clone size: few
V gene: TRBV6-5
D gene: .

CDR3 protein: CASSEPGGGNNEQFF
CDR3 DNA: TGTGCCAGCAGTGAGCCAGGGGGTGGCAACAATGAGCAGTTCTTC
J gene: TRBJ2-1
clone size: .
V gene: TRBV25-1
D gene: TRBD1

CDR3 protein: CASSQSRGNTQYF
CDR3 DNA: TGTGCCAGCAGCCAAAGCCGCGGTAATACGCAGTATTTT
J gene: TRBJ2-3
clone size: .
V gene: TRBV3-1
D gene: .

CDR3 protein: CASKPTSGSYNEQFF
CDR3 DNA: TGTGCCAGCAAACCGACTAGCGGATCCTACAATGAGCAGTTCTTC
J gene: TRBJ2-1
clone size: .
V gene: TRBV6-1
D gene: TRBD2

CDR3 protein: CASSPTTGSHQPQHF
CDR3 DNA: TGTGCCAGCAGCCCGACGACAGGATCCCATCAGCCCCAGCATTTT
J gene: TRBJ1-5
clone size: few
V gene: TRBV9
D gene: .

CDR3 protein: CASSQDSIAGIPSYNSPLHF
CDR3 DNA: TGCGCCAGCAGCCAAGATAGCATAGCAGGGATCCCCTCCTATAATTCACCCCTCCACTTT
J gene: TRBJ1-6
clone size: few
V gene: TRBV4-3
D gene: .

CDR3 protein: CSLVGPNEQFF
CDR3 DNA: TGCAGCCTAGTGGGTCCCAATGAGCAGTTCTTC
J gene: TRBJ2-1
clone size: few
V gene: TRBV29-1
D gene: .

CDR3 protein: CASSLGQGFHEQYF
CDR3 DNA: TGTGCCAGCAGTTTAGGACAGGGGTTCCACGAGCAGTACTTC
J gene: TRBJ2-7
clone size: many
V gene: TRBV5-1
D gene: TRBD1

CDR3 protein: CSAPRQGTSTDTQYF
CDR3 DNA: TGCAGTGCCCCGCGGCAGGGAACAAGCACAGATACGCAGTATTTT
J gene: TRBJ2-3
clone size: .
V gene: TRBV20-1
D gene: .

CDR3 protein: CASSFWGSNTEAFF
CDR3 DNA: TGTGCCAGCAGTTTCTGGGGCAGTAACACTGAAGCTTTCTTT
J gene: TRBJ1-1
clone size: many
V gene: TRBV12-3/TRBV12-4
D gene: .

CDR3 protein: CASSGNGLAKNIQYF
CDR3 DNA: TGTGCCAGCAGCGGTAACGGGCTAGCCAAAAACATTCAGTACTTC
J gene: TRBJ2-4
clone size: .
V gene: TRBV5-6
D gene: .

CDR3 protein: CASSRGRIQQETQYF
CDR3 DNA: TGTGCCAGCAGCCGAGGGCGGATCCAACAAGAGACCCAGTACTTC
J gene: TRBJ2-5
clone size: .
V gene: TRBV21-1
D gene: .

CDR3 protein: CSARVSTYEQYF
CDR3 DNA: TGCAGTGCTAGAGTGTCCACCTACGAGCAGTACTTC
J gene: TRBJ2-7
clone size: few
V gene: TRBV20-1
D gene: .

CDR3 protein: CASSPRTGGYQPQHF
CDR3 DNA: TGTGCCAGCAGCCCAAGGACAGGCGGCTACCAGCCCCAGCATTTT
J gene: TRBJ1-5
clone size: many
V gene: TRBV7-2
D gene: TRBD1

CDR3 protein: CASSTLPGGYEQYF
CDR3 DNA: TGTGCCAGCAGTACGCTGCCAGGGGGCTACGAGCAGTACTTC
J gene: TRBJ2-7
clone size: many
V gene: TRBV6-1
D gene: TRBD1

CDR3 protein: CASTRLSGRHEQYF
CDR3 DNA: TGTGCCAGCACCCGCTTAAGCGGGAGACACGAGCAGTACTTC
J gene: TRBJ2-7
clone size: .
V gene: TRBV27
D gene: TRBD2

CDR3 protein: CASSLVGTSSFF
CDR3 DNA: TGTGCCAGCAGCTTAGTTGGGACTAGCTCCTTCTTC
J gene: TRBJ2-1
clone size: .
V gene: TRBV7-9
D gene: TRBD2

CDR3 protein: CSARDSEGVYTIYF
CDR3 DNA: TGCAGTGCTAGAGATTCGGAAGGGGTATACACCATATATTTT
J gene: TRBJ1-3
clone size: few
V gene: TRBV20-1
D gene: .

CDR3 protein: CASSPQGAEAFF
CDR3 DNA: TGTGCCAGCTCACCACAGGGGGCTGAAGCTTTCTTT
J gene: TRBJ1-1
clone size: .
V gene: TRBV18
D gene: .